This is a list of T cell receptor beta chains from one sample in a study of T cells in localized non-small cell lung cancer. Sequencing was performed with immunoSEQ multiplex PCR; in TCRdb, only in-frame clones are kept and a portion is missing. In the table there are 3,000 or so clones, under 30% of which are singletons. The input for sequencing was normal lung tissue next to the tumor, taken before any cancer treatment. The receptor set was obtained from a woman aged 35 to 75 with stage I lung adenocarcinoma. Each CDR3 is given with its conserved first and last residue. Fields, in order: D gene, V gene, CDR3 protein. The D gene is left open where the match is weak.

>TRBD1|TRBV19
CASQDRGRGEQFF
>NA|TRBV6-8
CASSYLGRREQYF
>TRBD1|TRBV7-2
CASSPGTGYTGELFF
>NA|TRBV6-8
CASSYRTGSRDTQYF
>NA|TRBV11-3
CASSAYGSSSYEQYF
>NA|TRBV4-1
CASSQDPEASYGYTF
>NA|TRBV7-5
CASSSGLAGNYEQYF
>TRBD1|TRBV18
CASSPPGQGWKETQYF
>NA|TRBV7-2
CASSLTPPTEAFF
>TRBD1|TRBV11-3
CASSDRVSYNEQFF
>NA|TRBV6-8
CASSRGTYQPQHF
>TRBD1|TRBV30
CAWSRRGQGANEQFF
>TRBD2|TRBV11-3
CASSSGTSGAYQETQYF
>TRBD1|TRBV19
CASRWTGGTGELFF
>NA|TRBV11-3
CASRRAGSRRDYEQYF
>NA|TRBV1
CASSQDMEGGNQPQHF
>TRBD2|TRBV18
CASSPRDILAGGSRETQYF